This T cell receptor (beta chain) originates from a study of PD-1 blockade in classical Hodgkin lymphoma. Repertoires were generated with immunoSEQ multiplex PCR, while TCRdb's copy carries only in-frame clones and drops some. The table has 25,000 or so clones, 88% seen once; the top ten hold approximately 23%. The sample's time point: cycle 4 day 1 (C4D1), after 6 weeks of nivolumab. The patients all showed relapse after autologous stem cell transplantation, while their brentuximab vedotin exposure varied. Germline values: CDR1 MNHNS, CDR2 SASEGT. Trimming removed 3 bases at V and 2 bases at J, with 14 bases between. The CDR3 runs 15 residues.

The specimen comprised peripheral blood mononuclear cells (PBMCs), sampled before the fourth cycle of nivolumab. The clonotype was recovered from a human donor with classical Hodgkin lymphoma. The rearrangement joins TRBV6-1 to TRBJ2-7, with D tentatively TRBD1 or TRBD2 (5 bases each). CDR3 residues: CASSDLMGRPYEQYF. Here the CDR3 DNA reads TGTGCCAGCAGTGACCTCATGGGACGGCCCTACGAGCAGTACTTC.